These 10 T cell receptor beta chains were sequenced from one sample in a study of blood T cell repertoires in COVID-19. Libraries were prepared by immunoSEQ multiplex PCR; TCRdb keeps only in-frame clonotypes and omits some of them. The table records about 140,000 clones, 84% of them present only once. Input material: PBMCs or T cells enriched from blood (not recorded which). The receptors shown here come from a man aged 40-55 years with acute COVID-19.

The V and J genes are TRBV9 and TRBJ1-4; TRBD1 might be the D (5 bases). The ends were cut back, 2 bases at V and 7 bases at J, with 18 bases in the middle. This CDR3 contains 16 residues. The germline gives CDR1 SGDLS, CDR2 YYNGEE. DNA for the CDR3: TGTGCCAGCAGCGTGGCTGGGAGGGGACTCGGTGAAAAACTGTTTTTT. It yields the protein CASSVAGRGLGEKLFF.

V and J are TRBV5-3 and TRBJ2-5; D is possibly TRBD2 (6 bases). TRBV5-3 is annotated as an ORF whose role is uncertain. The germline V and J ends were trimmed by 0 bases and 5 bases, with 23 bases remaining between them. CDR3 length equals 18 residues. The CDR3, as DNA: TGTGCCAGAAGCTTGGGAGGCCGGTTTCCGGGAGTCTTGGAGACCCAGTACTTC. This codes for CARSLGGRFPGVLETQYF.

This chain joins TRBV28 and TRBJ2-2; no definite D call. Germline V lookup: CDR1 MDHEN, CDR2 SYDVKM. This CDR3 has 12 residues. V lost 7 bases to trimming and J lost 9 bases, with 12 bases between them. DNA of the CDR3: TGTGCCAGCATGATAGCCAGCCGGGAGCTGTTTTTT. As protein: CASMIASRELFF.

The chain couples TRBV14 to TRBJ2-1; 7 positions match TRBD1. The CDR3 extends over 16 amino acids. Trimming took 0 bases from V and 7 from J; bases not matched to a gene: 9. Germline CDR1 reads SGHDN; CDR2 reads FVKESK. The CDR3 loop reads CASSQEPRGPRNEQFF. The CDR3 nucleotides read TGTGCCAGCAGCCAAGAACCGAGGGGGCCGAGGAATGAGCAGTTCTTC.

The chain uses TRBV7-9 and TRBJ2-7, with 7 bases lining up with TRBD1. Per germline, CDR1 SEHNR and CDR2 FQNEAQ (reference sequence). The trim removed 6 bases at V and 0 bases at J, leaving 8 bases unmatched. CDR3 length equals 15 residues. The CDR3 DNA reads as TGTGCCAGCAGTCAACAGGGGCCGAGCTCCTACGAGCAGTACTTC. This sequence encodes CASSQQGPSSYEQYF. Based on the CDR3 plus reference TRBV7-9 and TRBJ2-7, the full variable domain is DTGVSQNPRHKITKRGQNVTFRCDPISEHNRLYWYRQTLGQGPEFLTYFQNEAQLEKSRLLSDRFSAERPKGSFSTLEIQRTEQGDSAMYLCASSQQGPSSYEQYFGPGTRLTVT.

V gene TRBV7-9 combines with J gene TRBJ1-5; 11 nucleotides align to TRBD1. The germline gives CDR1 SEHNR, CDR2 FQNEAQ (reference sequence). V dropped 4 bases and J dropped 5; count of bases not matched to a gene: 4. This CDR3 region has 15 residues. The CDR3: CASSSGQGVYQPQHF. The CDR3 nucleotides are TGTGCCAGCAGCTCGGGACAGGGGGTTTATCAGCCCCAGCATTTT.

This chain links TRBV7-2 with TRBJ1-4, with D unresolved. The V end was cut by 5 bases, the J end by 8 bases, with 9 bases between. The V gene's germline CDR1 is SGHTA and CDR2 FQGNSA. The CDR3 loop spans 12 amino acids. This chain's CDR3 is CASSGLHEKLFF. CDR3 nucleotide sequence: TGTGCCAGCAGCGGACTACACGAAAAACTGTTTTTT.

This clone was counted only a few times. V and J are TRBV7-2 and TRBJ2-7; tentatively, D is TRBD1 (5 bases). This CDR3 is 14 amino acids long. The ends were cut back, 1 base at V and 0 bases at J, with 7 bases in the middle. The V gene's germline CDR1 is SGHTA and CDR2 FQGNSA. In DNA, the CDR3 is TGTGCCAGCAGCTTAGAACAGGACTCCTACGAGCAGTACTTC. It encodes CASSLEQDSYEQYF. The full variable domain, rest sourced from reference TRBV7-2 and TRBJ2-7, is GAGVSQSPSNKVTEKGKDVELRCDPISGHTALYWYRQSLGQGLEFLIYFQGNSAPDKSGLPSDRFSAERTGGSVSTLTIQRTQQEDSAVYLCASSLEQDSYEQYFGPGTRLTVT.

J is TRBJ2-7 and V is TRBV7-2; 9 bases align to TRBD1. Trimming removed 1 base from V and 1 base from J; junction bases left unmatched: 5. Looked up from germline, CDR1 is SGHTA and CDR2 is FQGNSA. The CDR3 contains 16 residues. The CDR3 DNA sequence: TGTGCCAGCAGCTTAGTGCCGGGACAGGGATCCTACGAGCAGTACTTC. Its protein product is CASSLVPGQGSYEQYF.

The rearrangement uses TRBV3-1 (or the pseudogene TRBV3-2) and TRBJ1-3; D remains unclear. The V end lost 2 bases, the J end lost 4 bases, and 12 bases lay between the germline ends. The CDR3 is 15 amino acids. Germline lookup yields CDR1 LGHDT and CDR2 YNNKEL (reference sequence). The CDR3 DNA follows: TGTGCCAGCAGCCAATCCGGGGATTCGGGAAACACCATATATTTT. This codes for CASSQSGDSGNTIYF.